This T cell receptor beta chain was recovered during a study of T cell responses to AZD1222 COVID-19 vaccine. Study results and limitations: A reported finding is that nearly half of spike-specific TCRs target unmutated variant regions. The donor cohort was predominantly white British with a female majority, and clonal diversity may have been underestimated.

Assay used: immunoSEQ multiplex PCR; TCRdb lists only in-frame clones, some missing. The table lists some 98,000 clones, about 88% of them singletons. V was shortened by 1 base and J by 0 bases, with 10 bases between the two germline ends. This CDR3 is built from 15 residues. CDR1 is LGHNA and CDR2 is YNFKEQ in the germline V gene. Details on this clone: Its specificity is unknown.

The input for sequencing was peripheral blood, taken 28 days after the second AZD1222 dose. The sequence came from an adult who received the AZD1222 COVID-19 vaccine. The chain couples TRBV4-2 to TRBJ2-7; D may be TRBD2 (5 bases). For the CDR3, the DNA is TGTGCCAGCAGCCAAGCAGCGGTCAACTCCTACGAGCAGTACTTC. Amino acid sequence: CASSQAAVNSYEQYF.